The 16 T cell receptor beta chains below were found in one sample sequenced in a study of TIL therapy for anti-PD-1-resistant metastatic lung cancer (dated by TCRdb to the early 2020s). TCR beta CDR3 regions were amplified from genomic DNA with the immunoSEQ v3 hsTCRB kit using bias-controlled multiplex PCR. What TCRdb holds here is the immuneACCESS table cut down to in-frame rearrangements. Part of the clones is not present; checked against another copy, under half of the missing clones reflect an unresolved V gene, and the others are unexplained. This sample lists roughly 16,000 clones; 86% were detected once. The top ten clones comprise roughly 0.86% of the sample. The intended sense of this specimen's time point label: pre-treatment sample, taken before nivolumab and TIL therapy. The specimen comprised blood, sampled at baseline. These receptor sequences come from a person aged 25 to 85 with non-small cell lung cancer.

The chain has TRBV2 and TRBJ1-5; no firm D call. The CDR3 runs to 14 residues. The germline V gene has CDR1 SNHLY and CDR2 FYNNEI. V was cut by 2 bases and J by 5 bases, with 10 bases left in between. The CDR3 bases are TGTGCCAGCAGTGAAAGAGGGAGGGATCAGCCCCAGCATTTT. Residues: CASSERGRDQPQHF. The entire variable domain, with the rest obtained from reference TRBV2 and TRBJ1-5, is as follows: EPEVTQTPSHQVTQMGQEVILRCVPISNHLYFYWYRQILGQKVEFLVSFYNNEISEKSEIFDDQFSVERPDGSNFTLKIRSTKLEDSAMYFCASSERGRDQPQHFGDGTRLSIL.

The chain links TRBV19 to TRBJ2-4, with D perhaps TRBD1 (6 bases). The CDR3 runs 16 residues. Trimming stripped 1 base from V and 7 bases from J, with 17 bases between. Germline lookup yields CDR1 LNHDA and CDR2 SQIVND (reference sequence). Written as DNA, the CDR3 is TGTGCCAGTAGTATAGTCTACGGGTCAGGGGCCAACATTCAGTACTTC. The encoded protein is CASSIVYGSGANIQYF.

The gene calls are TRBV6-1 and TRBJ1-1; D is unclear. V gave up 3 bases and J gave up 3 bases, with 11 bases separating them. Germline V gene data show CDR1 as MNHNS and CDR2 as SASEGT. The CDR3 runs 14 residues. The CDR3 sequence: CASSEGWAYTEAFF. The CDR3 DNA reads TGTGCCAGCAGTGAGGGGTGGGCTTACACTGAAGCTTTCTTT.

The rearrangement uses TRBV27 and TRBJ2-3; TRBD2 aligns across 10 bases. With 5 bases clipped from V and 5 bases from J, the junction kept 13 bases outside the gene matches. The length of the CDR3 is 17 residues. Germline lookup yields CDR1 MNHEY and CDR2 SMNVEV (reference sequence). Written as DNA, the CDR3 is TGTGCCAGCAGTCCCGATGATTTAGCGGGAGGAGGAGATACGCAGTATTTT. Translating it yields CASSPDDLAGGGDTQYF.

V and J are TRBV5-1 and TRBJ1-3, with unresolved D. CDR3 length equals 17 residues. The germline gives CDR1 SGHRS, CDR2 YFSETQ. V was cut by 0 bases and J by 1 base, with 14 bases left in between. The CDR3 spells CASSLGHMNSSGNTIYF. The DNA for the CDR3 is TGCGCCAGCAGCTTGGGGCACATGAACTCGTCTGGAAACACCATATATTTT.

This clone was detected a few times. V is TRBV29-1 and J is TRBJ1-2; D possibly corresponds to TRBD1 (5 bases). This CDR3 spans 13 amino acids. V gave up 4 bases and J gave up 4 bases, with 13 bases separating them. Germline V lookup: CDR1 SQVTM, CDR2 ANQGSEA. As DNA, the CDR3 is TGCAGCGTTGTCATCACCGGGGGCTATGGCTACACCTTC. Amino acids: CSVVITGGYGYTF.

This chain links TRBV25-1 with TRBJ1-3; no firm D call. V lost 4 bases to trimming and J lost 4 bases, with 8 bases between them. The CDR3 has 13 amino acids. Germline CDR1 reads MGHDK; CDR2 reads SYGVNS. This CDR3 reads CASSGPPGNTIYF. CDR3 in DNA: TGTGCCAGCAGTGGTCCACCCGGAAACACCATATATTTT.

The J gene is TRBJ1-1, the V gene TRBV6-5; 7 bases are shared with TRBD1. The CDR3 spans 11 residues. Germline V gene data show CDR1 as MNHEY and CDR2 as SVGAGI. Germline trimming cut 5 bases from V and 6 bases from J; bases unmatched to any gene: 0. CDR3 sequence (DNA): TGTGCCAGCAGTCAGGGGGCTGAAGCTTTCTTT. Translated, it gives CASSQGAEAFF.

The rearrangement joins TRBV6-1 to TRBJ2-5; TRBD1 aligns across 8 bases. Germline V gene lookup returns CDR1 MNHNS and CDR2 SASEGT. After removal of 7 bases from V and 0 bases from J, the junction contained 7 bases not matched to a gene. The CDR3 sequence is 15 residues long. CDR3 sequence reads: CASKTGDPNQETQYF. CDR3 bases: TGTGCCAGCAAGACAGGGGACCCCAACCAAGAGACCCAGTACTTC.

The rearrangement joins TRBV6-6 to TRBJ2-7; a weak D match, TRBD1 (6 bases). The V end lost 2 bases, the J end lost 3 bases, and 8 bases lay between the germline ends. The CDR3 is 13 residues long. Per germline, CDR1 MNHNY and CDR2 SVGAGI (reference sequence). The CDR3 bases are TGTGCCAGCAGTTACCGCAGGGGCTACGAGCAGTACTTC. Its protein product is CASSYRRGYEQYF.

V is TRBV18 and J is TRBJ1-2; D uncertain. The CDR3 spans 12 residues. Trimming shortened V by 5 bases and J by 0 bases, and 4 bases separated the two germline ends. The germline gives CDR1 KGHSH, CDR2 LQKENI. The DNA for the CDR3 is TGTGCCAGCTCAAATCCTAACTATGGCTACACCTTC. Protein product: CASSNPNYGYTF.

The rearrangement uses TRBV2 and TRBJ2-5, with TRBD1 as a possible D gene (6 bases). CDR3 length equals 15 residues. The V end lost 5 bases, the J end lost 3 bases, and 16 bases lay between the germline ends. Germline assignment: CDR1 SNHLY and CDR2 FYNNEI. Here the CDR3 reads CASSRTDVGEETQYF. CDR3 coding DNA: TGTGCCAGCAGTCGGACAGACGTGGGGGAAGAGACCCAGTACTTC. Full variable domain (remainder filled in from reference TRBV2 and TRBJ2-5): EPEVTQTPSHQVTQMGQEVILRCVPISNHLYFYWYRQILGQKVEFLVSFYNNEISEKSEIFDDQFSVERPDGSNFTLKIRSTKLEDSAMYFCASSRTDVGEETQYFGPGTRLLVL.

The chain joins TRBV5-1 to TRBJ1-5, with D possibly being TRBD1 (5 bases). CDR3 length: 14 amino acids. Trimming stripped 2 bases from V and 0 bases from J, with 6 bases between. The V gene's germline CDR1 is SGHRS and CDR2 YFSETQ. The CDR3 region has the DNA TGCGCCAGCAGCTTCGGGGGTAGCAATCAGCCCCAGCATTTT. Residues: CASSFGGSNQPQHF.

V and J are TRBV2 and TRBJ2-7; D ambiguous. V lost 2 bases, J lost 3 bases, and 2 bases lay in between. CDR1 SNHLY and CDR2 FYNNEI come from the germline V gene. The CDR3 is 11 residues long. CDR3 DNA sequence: TGTGCCAGCAGTGAACGCTACGAGCAGTACTTC. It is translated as CASSERYEQYF.

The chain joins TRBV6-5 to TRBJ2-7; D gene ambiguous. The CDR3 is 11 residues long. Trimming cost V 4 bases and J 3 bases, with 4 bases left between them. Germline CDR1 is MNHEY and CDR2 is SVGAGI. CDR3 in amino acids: CASSSDYEQYF. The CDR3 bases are TGTGCCAGCAGTTCTGACTACGAGCAGTACTTC.

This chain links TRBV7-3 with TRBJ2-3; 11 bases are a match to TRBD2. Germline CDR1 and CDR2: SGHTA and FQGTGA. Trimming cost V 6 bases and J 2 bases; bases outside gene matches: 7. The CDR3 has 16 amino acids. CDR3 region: CASSYSTSGATDTQYF. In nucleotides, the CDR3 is TGTGCCAGCAGTTACTCGACTAGCGGGGCCACAGATACGCAGTATTTT.